This T cell receptor beta chain was identified during a study of cytotoxic CD8 clonotypes in ibrutinib-treated CLL. Whole-study context: Sequenced samples delivered averages of around 260,000 productive templates and 75,000 to 95,000 productive rearrangements.

Germline CDR1 reads MDHEN; CDR2 reads SYDVKM. The CDR3 is 13 residues long. V was clipped by 5 bases and J by 5 bases; unmatched bases: 6. Assay used: immunoSEQ multiplex PCR; TCRdb lists only in-frame clones, some missing. This table has roughly 160,000 clones, 70% to 85% appearing once. The study's findings and limits: Clonality, elevated at ibrutinib response, dropped back toward baseline at progression. Samples from sustained-remission and progressing patients were taken at different times.

About this clone: Its antigen is not identified.

This clonotype originated in a human donor with chronic lymphocytic leukemia. This specimen consisted of PBMCs, obtained after 24 months of ibrutinib treatment. The V call is TRBV28, the J call TRBJ2-7, with TRBD1 identical over 7 bases. CDR3: CASSDRVFDEQYF. The CDR3 coding sequence is TGTGCCAGCAGTGACAGGGTTTTCGACGAGCAGTACTTC. Variable domain in full (rest from reference TRBV28 and TRBJ2-7): DVKVTQSSRYLVKRTGEKVFLECVQDMDHENMFWYRQDPGLGLRLIYFSYDVKMKEKGDIPEGYSVSREKKERFSLILESASTNQTSMYLCASSDRVFDEQYFGPGTRLTVT.